This TCR beta chain was retrieved from a study of blood T cell repertoires in COVID-19. On the study more broadly: The United States, Italy and Spain provided the acute and convalescent COVID-19 samples. From T cells, B-cell-depleted T cells, or PBMCs came the material, which was cDNA or gDNA.

Original processing notes: Amplification from reference gene primers served as the basis for estimated nucleated cell counts. The method was immunoSEQ multiplex PCR; TCRdb's version includes in-frame clones alone and lacks a portion of them. Clonal size and the V and J genes are those of that table, whereas D and trimming came from the DNA. The sample includes over 350,000 clones, about 89% seen only once; the top ten take more than 4%. The CDR3 covers 17 residues. CDR1 SGHRS and CDR2 YFSETQ come from the germline V gene. Trimming stripped 0 bases from V and 4 bases from J, with 18 bases between. Specimen: peripheral blood. The chain uses TRBV5-1 and TRBJ2-3; D possibly corresponds to TRBD2 (6 bases). The receptor was derived from a woman in her thirties with acute or convalescent COVID-19. CDR3 loop: CASSLVFGGNHADTQYF. The CDR3 DNA reads as TGCGCCAGCAGCTTGGTGTTCGGGGGAAATCACGCAGATACGCAGTATTTT.